The 13 T cell receptor beta chains in this list originate from one sample, sequenced in a study of T-cell reconstitution after alpha-beta-depleted transplantation in children. Preparation of the TCRbeta library involved a method that used unique molecular identifiers. One entry per CDR3 protein, called by TCRdb with MiXCR from the PCR reads. The sample consists of about 370,000 distinct CDR3 sequences, roughly 22% of them appearing once. The sample was PBMCs from the stem cell graft donor, taken from the stem cell graft. The origin of the receptors is a human donor who donated a stem cell graft to a child with acute myeloid leukemia.

This clonotype was counted many times. The rearrangement joins TRBV5-1 to TRBJ2-3; D possibly corresponds to TRBD2 (5 bases). This CDR3 spans 17 amino acids. Trimming pared 0 bases from V and 3 bases from J, leaving 17 bases between. The V gene's germline CDR1 is SGHRS and CDR2 YFSETQ. The DNA of the CDR3 is TGCGCCAGCAGCTTGGTGTCTAGCTTAAAGGCGACAGATACGCAGTATTTT. This translates into CASSLVSSLKATDTQYF.

The V gene is TRBV29-1, the J gene TRBJ2-3, with D possibly being TRBD1 (6 bases). This CDR3 has 13 residues. Germline CDR1 is SQVTM and CDR2 is ANQGSEA. The ends were cut back, 0 bases at V and 6 bases at J, with 10 bases in the middle. The CDR3 region is CSVEETDRDTQYF. The CDR3 DNA sequence: TGCAGCGTTGAAGAAACCGACAGGGATACGCAGTATTTT.

This clonotype was seen a few times. This chain links TRBV27 with TRBJ2-1; the D gene is possibly TRBD2 (6 bases). The CDR3 runs 15 residues. V was pared by 5 bases and J by 3 bases, with 14 bases between. Germline CDR1 is MNHEY and CDR2 is SMNVEV (reference sequence). The CDR3 DNA sequence: TGTGCCAGCAGTGACATAGCGGAGGTCTACAATGAGCAGTTCTTC. Protein sequence: CASSDIAEVYNEQFF.

The chain links TRBV7-8 to TRBJ2-2; 9 nucleotides match TRBD2. Germline loops: CDR1 SGHVS, CDR2 FQNEAQ. The CDR3 extends over 16 amino acids. V gave up 0 bases and J gave up 5 bases; unmatched junction bases: 4. CDR3 residues: CASSLAEGLATGELFF. The CDR3 nucleotides read TGTGCCAGCAGCTTAGCGGAAGGACTAGCGACCGGGGAGCTGTTTTTT.

This clonotype was observed a few times. The chain couples TRBV12-3 or TRBV12-4 to TRBJ1-2; D is perhaps TRBD1 (5 bases). This CDR3 has 12 residues. V lost 3 bases, J lost 9 bases, and 11 bases lay in between. This CDR3 reads CASSFRVRSYTF. The CDR3 coding sequence is TGTGCCAGCAGTTTCAGGGTCCGAAGCTACACCTTC.

Many counts were recorded for this clonotype. The chain carries TRBV12-3 or TRBV12-4 and TRBJ1-3; tentative D call: TRBD1 (5 bases). CDR3 size: 15 residues. V shed 5 bases and J shed 2 bases, with 13 bases lying between them. The CDR3 sequence is CASSGVPGAGNTIYF. The CDR3 nucleotides are TGTGCCAGCAGTGGCGTTCCGGGGGCTGGAAACACCATATATTTT.

This clonotype was detected only a few times. V gene TRBV29-1 combines with J gene TRBJ2-3; TRBD2 agrees at 9 bases. Germline assignment: CDR1 SQVTM and CDR2 ANQGSEA. The CDR3 extends over 14 amino acids. Trimming took 7 bases from V and 5 from J; bases not matched to a gene: 10. Here the CDR3 reads CSASLAGAGDTQYF. The CDR3 coding sequence is TGCAGCGCTTCCTTAGCGGGAGCAGGAGATACGCAGTATTTT.

This clonotype was seen repeatedly, ten times or more. The V and J genes are TRBV28 and TRBJ2-5; TRBD2 matches 13 bases. Germline V lookup: CDR1 MDHEN, CDR2 SYDVKM. The trim removed 4 bases at V and 5 bases at J, leaving 4 bases unmatched. The length of the CDR3 is 15 residues. CDR3 nucleotide sequence: TGTGCCAGCAGTTCGGGACTAGCGGGGCGGGAGACCCAGTACTTC. It encodes CASSSGLAGRETQYF.

The rearrangement joins TRBV7-9 to TRBJ2-1, with TRBD2 identical over 7 bases. Germline assignment: CDR1 SEHNR and CDR2 FQNEAQ (reference sequence). V gave up 5 bases and J gave up 8 bases; unmatched junction bases: 9. The CDR3 extends over 14 amino acids. The CDR3 DNA reads as TGTGCCAGCAGCGACAGTCTCCGGGGGGATGAGCAGTTCTTC. Translation: CASSDSLRGDEQFF.

This clonotype was seen ten or more times. The chain couples TRBV29-1 to TRBJ2-5; D is ambiguous. This CDR3 spans 15 amino acids. V gave up 2 bases and J gave up 5 bases, with 18 bases separating them. CDR1 is SQVTM, CDR2 ANQGSEA, per germline. CDR3 amino acids: CSVESVLGGDETQYF. CDR3 bases: TGCAGCGTTGAATCAGTTCTAGGTGGAGATGAGACCCAGTACTTC.

This clonotype was observed at least ten times. The chain combines TRBV12-3 or TRBV12-4 with TRBJ1-4; D is uncertain. This CDR3 comprises 14 residues. V dropped 3 bases and J dropped 6 bases, with 11 bases sitting between them. In DNA, the CDR3 is TGTGCCAGCAGTTTGCTGGATATGGATGAAAAACTGTTTTTT. Its protein product is CASSLLDMDEKLFF.

This clonotype was found many times. The J gene is TRBJ2-7, the V gene TRBV20-1; 7 nucleotides match TRBD1. Unmatched junction bases numbered 12, after V lost 4 bases and J lost 6 bases. The CDR3 spans 14 residues. Looked up from germline, CDR1 is DFQATT and CDR2 is SNEGSKA (reference sequence). The CDR3 spells CSATMTGPDSEQYF. CDR3 DNA sequence: TGCAGTGCTACTATGACAGGGCCAGATAGCGAGCAGTACTTC.

The chain links TRBV20-1 to TRBJ2-7; 7 nucleotides match TRBD2. CDR1 and CDR2 from the germline V gene are DFQATT and SNEGSKA (reference sequence). The CDR3 sequence is 15 residues long. V lost 5 bases and J lost 0; bases outside the gene matches: 10. The CDR3 bases are TGCAGTGCTGGGGCCCCTAGCGGACCCTCCTACGAGCAGTACTTC. This encodes CSAGAPSGPSYEQYF.